This T cell receptor (beta chain) was recorded in a study of shared clonotypes between healthy human individuals. Comment on this clone: No antigen is known for it.

V lost 3 bases and J lost 8, with 13 bases in between. The germline V gene has CDR1 MDHEN and CDR2 SYDVKM. The CDR3 length is 14 residues. Study-level points and caveats: Despite large depth, sorted-subset datasets appeared incompletely sequenced.

Profiling relied on immunoSEQ multiplex PCR, and the TCRdb table lists in-frame clones only, not all of them. The data contain some 2 million clones, approximately 94% of them seen just once; the ten biggest clones take up 1% to 1.5%. The naive CD8 population came from CD45RO-negative cells selected for CCR7, without terminally differentiated effector memory CD45RA+ cells. Healthy HIV-negative adults without recent acute infections or vaccinations served as donors. Among the donors, all were Caucasian adults who lived in Nashville, Tennessee. This TCR derives from a man between 18 and 35 years old in good health. The chain links TRBV28 to TRBJ1-4; D unresolved. Sequencing was performed on naive CD8+ T cells sorted from blood. DNA for the CDR3: TGTGCCAGCAGTTTGAGGGTGTTTGGCGAAAAACTGTTTTTT. This codes for CASSLRVFGEKLFF.